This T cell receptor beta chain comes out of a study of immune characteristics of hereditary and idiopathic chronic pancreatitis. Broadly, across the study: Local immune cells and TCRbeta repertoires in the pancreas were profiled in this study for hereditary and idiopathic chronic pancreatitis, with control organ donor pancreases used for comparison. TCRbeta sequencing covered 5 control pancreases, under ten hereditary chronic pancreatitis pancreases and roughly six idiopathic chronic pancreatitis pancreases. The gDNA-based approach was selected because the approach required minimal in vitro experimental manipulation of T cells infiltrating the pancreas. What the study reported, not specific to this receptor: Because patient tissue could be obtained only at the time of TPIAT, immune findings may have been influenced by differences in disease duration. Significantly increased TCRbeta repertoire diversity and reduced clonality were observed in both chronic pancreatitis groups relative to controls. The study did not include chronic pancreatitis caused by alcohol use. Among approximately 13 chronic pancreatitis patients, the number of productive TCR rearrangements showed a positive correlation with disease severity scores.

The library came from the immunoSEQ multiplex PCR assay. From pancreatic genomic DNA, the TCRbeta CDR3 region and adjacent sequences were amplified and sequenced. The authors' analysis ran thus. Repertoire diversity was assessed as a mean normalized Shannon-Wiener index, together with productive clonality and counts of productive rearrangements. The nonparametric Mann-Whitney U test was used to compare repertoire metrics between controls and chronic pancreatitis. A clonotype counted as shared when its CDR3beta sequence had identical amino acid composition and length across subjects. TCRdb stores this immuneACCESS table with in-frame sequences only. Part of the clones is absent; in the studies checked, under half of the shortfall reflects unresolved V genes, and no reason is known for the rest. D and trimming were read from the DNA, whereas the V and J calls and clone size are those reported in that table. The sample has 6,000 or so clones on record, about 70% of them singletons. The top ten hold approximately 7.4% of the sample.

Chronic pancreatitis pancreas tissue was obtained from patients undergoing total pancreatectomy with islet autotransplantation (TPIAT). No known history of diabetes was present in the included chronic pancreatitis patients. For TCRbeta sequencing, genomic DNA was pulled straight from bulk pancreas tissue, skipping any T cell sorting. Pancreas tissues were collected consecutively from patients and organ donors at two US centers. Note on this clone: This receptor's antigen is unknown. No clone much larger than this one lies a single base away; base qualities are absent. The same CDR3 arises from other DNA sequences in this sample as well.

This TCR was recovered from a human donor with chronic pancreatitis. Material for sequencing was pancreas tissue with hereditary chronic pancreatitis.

Read as DNA, the sequence is TGTGCCAGCAGTTATGGGGGGGTTAACACTGAAGCTTTCTTT. It encodes CASSYGGVNTEAFF. The V and J segments used are TRBV6-5 and TRBJ1-1; 5 matching bases give a weak D call of TRBD1. In the germline V gene, CDR1 corresponds to MNHEY and CDR2 to SVGAGI. At the junction V is shortened by 3 bases and J by 2 bases, with 10 bases in between. The CDR3 runs 14 amino acids, cysteine and phenylalanine included. The read is trimmed to its CDR3 DNA, 42 bases read in frame from base 1.